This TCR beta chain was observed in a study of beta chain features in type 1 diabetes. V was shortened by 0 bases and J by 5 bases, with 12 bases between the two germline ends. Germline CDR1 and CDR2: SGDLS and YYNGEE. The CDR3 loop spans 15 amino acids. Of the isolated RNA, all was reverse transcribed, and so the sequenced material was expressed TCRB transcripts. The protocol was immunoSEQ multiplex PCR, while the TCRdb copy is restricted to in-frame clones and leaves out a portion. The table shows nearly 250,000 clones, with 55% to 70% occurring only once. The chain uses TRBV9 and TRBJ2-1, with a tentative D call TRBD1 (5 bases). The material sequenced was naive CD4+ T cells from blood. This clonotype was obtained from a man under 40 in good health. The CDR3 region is CASSVEGAANNEQFF. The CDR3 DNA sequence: TGTGCCAGCAGCGTAGAAGGGGCCGCGAACAATGAGCAGTTCTTC.